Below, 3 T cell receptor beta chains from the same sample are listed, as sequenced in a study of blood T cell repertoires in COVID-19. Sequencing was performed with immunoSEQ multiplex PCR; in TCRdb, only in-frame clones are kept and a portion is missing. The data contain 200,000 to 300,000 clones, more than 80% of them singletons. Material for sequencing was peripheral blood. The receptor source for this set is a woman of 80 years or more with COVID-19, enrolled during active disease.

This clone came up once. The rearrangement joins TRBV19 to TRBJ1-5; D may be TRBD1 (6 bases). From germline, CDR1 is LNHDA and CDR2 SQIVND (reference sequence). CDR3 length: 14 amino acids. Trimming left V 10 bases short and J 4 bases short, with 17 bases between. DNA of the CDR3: TGTGCCACAACGACAGGCCTTACAAATCAGCCCCAGCATTTT. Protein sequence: CATTTGLTNQPQHF. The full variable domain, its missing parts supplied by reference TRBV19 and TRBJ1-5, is DGGITQSPKYLFRKEGQNVTLSCEQNLNHDAMYWYRQDPGQGLRLIYYSQIVNDFQKGDIAEGYSVSREKKESFPLTVTSAQKNPTAFYLCATTTGLTNQPQHFGDGTRLSIL.

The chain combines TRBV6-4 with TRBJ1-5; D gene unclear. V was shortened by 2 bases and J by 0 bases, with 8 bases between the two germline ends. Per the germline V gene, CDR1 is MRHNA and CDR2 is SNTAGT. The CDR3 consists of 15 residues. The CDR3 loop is CASSDAGDSNQPQHF. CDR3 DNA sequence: TGTGCCAGCAGTGACGCCGGGGATAGCAATCAGCCCCAGCATTTT.

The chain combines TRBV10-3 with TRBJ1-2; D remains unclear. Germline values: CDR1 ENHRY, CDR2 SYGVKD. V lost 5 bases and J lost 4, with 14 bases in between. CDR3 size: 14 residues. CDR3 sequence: CAISSGRNSYGYTF. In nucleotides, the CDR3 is TGTGCCATCAGTTCTGGGAGAAACAGCTATGGCTACACCTTC.